The rows below give T cell receptor beta chains drawn from one sample of a study of T cells after yellow fever vaccination. TCRdb reprocessed the 5' RACE reads with MiXCR, giving one entry per CDR3 protein. The sample comprises roughly 250,000 distinct CDR3 sequences, over 10% of which are singletons, and about 0.51% rests with the top ten. Sequenced material: CD4+ T cells sorted from PBMCs, taken 45 days after the yellow fever booster vaccination. The receptors derive from a man aged 25-45 years who received the YFV17D yellow fever vaccine. Both conserved end residues are part of each CDR3. D genes are given only for firm matches. A row's size may be missing; if present it is once, few, many or a size class.

14	TRBV7-2	TRBJ2-1	-	few	CASSRTLSPGEQFF	TGTGCCAGCAGCCGAACCCTGAGCCCCGGAGAGCAGTTCTTC
16	TRBV20-1	TRBJ2-5	TRBD2	-	CSARDRSGRGQETQYF	TGCAGTGCTAGAGACCGTAGCGGGAGGGGTCAAGAGACCCAGTACTTC
13	TRBV3-1	TRBJ2-3	-	few	CASSLHGEETQYF	TGTGCCAGCAGCCTGCACGGAGAAGAAACGCAGTATTTT
17	TRBV4-2	TRBJ1-3	-	many	CASSQSSGSSSGNTIYF	TGTGCCAGCAGCCAAAGTTCTGGATCCAGCTCTGGAAACACCATATATTTT
16	TRBV20-1	TRBJ2-2	TRBD2	few	CSARDLTSGRFGELFF	TGCAGTGCTAGAGACTTAACTAGCGGGAGGTTTGGGGAGCTGTTTTTT
15	TRBV7-2	TRBJ2-7	TRBD2	-	CASSPSGTTYSRQYF	TGTGCCAGCAGCCCTTCCGGGACTACCTATAGTAGGCAGTACTTC
15	TRBV5-5	TRBJ1-4	-	-	CASSLQGQGNEKLFF	TGTGCCAGCAGCCTCCAAGGGCAGGGAAATGAAAAACTGTTTTTT
17	TRBV7-6	TRBJ2-3	TRBD2	few	CASSRNTAGDLTDTQYF	TGTGCCAGCTCGAGAAATACCGCGGGAGACCTCACAGATACGCAGTATTTT
12	TRBV28	TRBJ2-7	-	-	CASNRQLYEQYF	TGTGCCAGTAATCGACAGCTTTACGAGCAGTACTTC
17	TRBV5-4	TRBJ2-3	TRBD2	few	CASSFRLAGGNTDTQYF	TGTGCCAGCAGCTTCCGTTTAGCGGGAGGGAACACAGATACGCAGTATTTT
15	TRBV5-5	TRBJ2-1	-	many	CASRLNSPSYNEQFF	TGTGCCAGCCGTCTGAACAGCCCCTCCTACAATGAGCAGTTCTTC
12	TRBV30	TRBJ2-7	-	few	CAWSVLYYEQYF	TGTGCTTGGAGTGTACTTTATTACGAGCAGTACTTC
16	TRBV4-1	TRBJ2-2	-	few	CASSQEVGGGTGELFF	TGCGCCAGCAGCCAAGAAGTAGGAGGGGGGACCGGGGAGCTGTTTTTT
12	TRBV20-1	TRBJ1-1	-	few	CSAPIVPREAFF	TGCAGTGCTCCTATCGTTCCACGTGAAGCTTTCTTT
15	TRBV7-2	TRBJ2-1	-	few	CASSARDPSYNEQFF	TGTGCCAGCAGCGCGCGGGACCCTTCCTACAATGAGCAGTTCTTC
17	TRBV6-2/TRBV6-3	TRBJ2-3	TRBD2	few	CASSYLGLARPTDTQYF	TGTGCCAGCAGTTACCTCGGACTAGCGCGACCCACAGATACGCAGTATTTT
12	TRBV12-3/TRBV12-4	TRBJ2-1	-	few	CASSLAAQTQFF	TGTGCCAGCAGTTTAGCGGCCCAGACACAGTTCTTC
13	TRBV5-1	TRBJ2-3	-	many	CASSLSRADTQYF	TGCGCCAGCAGCTTGTCCAGGGCAGATACGCAGTATTTT
15	TRBV7-8	TRBJ2-7	TRBD2	-	CASRTRTSGSSEQYF	TGTGCCAGCAGGACCCGGACTAGCGGGAGCTCCGAGCAGTACTTC
18	TRBV6-2/TRBV6-3	TRBJ2-4	TRBD2	-	CASSLRGGTTLAKNIQYF	TGTGCCAGCAGTTTGAGAGGCGGGACTACCCTAGCCAAAAACATTCAGTACTTC
15	TRBV27	TRBJ2-1	-	few	CASRLARNTFNEQFF	TGTGCCAGCAGACTAGCTAGGAACACCTTCAATGAGCAGTTCTTC
16	TRBV9	TRBJ2-4	TRBD2	-	CASSVAGGLAKNIQYF	TGTGCCAGCAGCGTAGCGGGGGGTTTAGCCAAAAACATTCAGTACTTC
14	TRBV5-1	TRBJ2-1	-	many	CASSTGRQNNEQFF	TGCGCCAGCAGCACCGGACGTCAAAACAATGAGCAGTTCTTC
19	TRBV11-1	TRBJ2-3	-	-	CASSLLVAGSSRSTDTQYF	TGTGCCAGCAGCTTACTTGTTGCAGGTTCTAGTCGTAGCACAGATACGCAGTATTTT
16	TRBV5-5	TRBJ2-3	TRBD2	-	CASSLPGGSSTDTQYF	TGTGCCAGCAGCTTACCGGGAGGGTCTAGCACAGATACGCAGTATTTT
14	TRBV29-1	TRBJ2-7	TRBD1	many	CSISGTASSYEQYF	TGCAGCATCTCCGGGACAGCGAGCTCCTACGAGCAGTACTTC
15	TRBV18	TRBJ2-2	-	-	CASSPPGTLSGELFF	TGTGCCAGCTCACCACCAGGGACCCTGTCCGGGGAGCTGTTTTTT
16	TRBV20-1	TRBJ2-4	TRBD2	-	CSARDGGLVSKNIQYF	TGCAGTGCTAGAGACGGTGGACTAGTCTCGAAAAACATTCAGTACTTC
13	TRBV10-2	TRBJ2-1	TRBD2	few	CASREVAGGEQFF	TGCGCCAGCAGAGAAGTAGCGGGAGGTGAGCAGTTCTTC
14	TRBV5-1	TRBJ2-7	-	-	CASSLQPGVDEQYF	TGCGCCAGCAGCTTACAGCCGGGAGTCGACGAGCAGTACTTC
15	TRBV6-2/TRBV6-3	TRBJ1-5	TRBD1	-	CASSDGQGPYQPQHF	TGTGCCAGCAGTGACGGACAGGGGCCTTATCAGCCCCAGCATTTT
13	TRBV4-3	TRBJ1-5	-	few	CASSQEPNQPQHF	TGCGCCAGCAGCCAAGAACCGAATCAGCCCCAGCATTTT
15	TRBV20-1	TRBJ2-1	TRBD2	-	CSADSGSSSYNEQFF	TGCAGTGCTGATAGCGGGTCTAGCTCCTACAATGAGCAGTTCTTC
18	TRBV25-1	TRBJ2-7	TRBD2	-	CASSESPTESGVSYEQYF	TGTGCCAGCAGTGAATCCCCTACGGAAAGCGGGGTCTCCTACGAGCAGTACTTC
14	TRBV20-1	TRBJ1-2	TRBD1	-	CSAPGQGRTYGYTF	TGCAGTGCGCCCGGACAGGGGCGAACCTATGGCTACACCTTC
15	TRBV10-3	TRBJ2-2	-	-	CAISDWGSNTGELFF	TGTGCCATCAGTGACTGGGGGAGCAACACCGGGGAGCTGTTTTTT
12	TRBV5-6	TRBJ2-7	-	-	CASSFQSYEQYF	TGTGCCAGCAGCTTTCAGTCCTACGAGCAGTACTTC
14	TRBV6-5	TRBJ2-5	-	many	CASSYLGSRETQYF	TGTGCCAGCAGTTACCTCGGGAGTCGAGAGACCCAGTACTTC
15	TRBV23-1	TRBJ1-1	-	once	CASSQPREKDTEAFF	TGCGCCAGCAGTCAACCACGGGAGAAAGACACTGAAGCTTTCTTT
14	TRBV3-1	TRBJ2-7	TRBD2	-	CASSHAGGSYEQYF	TGTGCCAGCAGCCATGCGGGGGGATCCTACGAGCAGTACTTC
13	TRBV20-1	TRBJ2-3	TRBD2	few	CSAPLAGADTQYF	TGCAGTGCTCCCCTAGCGGGAGCTGATACGCAGTATTTT
15	TRBV6-1	TRBJ2-7	TRBD2	-	CASRGSGKSSYEQYF	TGTGCCAGCAGGGGTAGCGGGAAGAGCTCCTACGAGCAGTACTTC
12	TRBV18	TRBJ2-1	-	once	CASRQSRDEQFF	TGTGCCAGTCGACAGTCTCGAGATGAGCAGTTCTTC
12	TRBV12-5	TRBJ1-1	-	-	CASGLAGKTAFF	TGTGCTAGTGGTTTGGCAGGGAAGACAGCTTTCTTT
15	TRBV7-9	TRBJ2-5	-	-	CASSLGPSYQETQYF	TGTGCCAGCAGCTTAGGACCGTCATACCAAGAGACCCAGTACTTC
14	TRBV4-2	TRBJ2-7	TRBD1	-	CASSRGQGDYEQYF	TGTGCCAGCAGCCGGGGACAGGGTGATTACGAGCAGTACTTC
11	TRBV20-1	TRBJ2-1	-	few	CSASVEPEQFF	TGCAGTGCTAGCGTGGAGCCTGAGCAGTTCTTC
13	TRBV5-6	TRBJ2-7	-	-	CASSADFGWEQYF	TGTGCCAGCAGCGCGGACTTTGGATGGGAGCAGTACTTC
15	TRBV7-2	TRBJ2-1	TRBD2	few	CASSTTSGAYNEQFF	TGTGCCAGCAGCACGACTAGCGGGGCCTACAATGAGCAGTTCTTC
10	TRBV20-1	TRBJ2-1	-	few	CSARAPIQFF	TGCAGTGCTAGGGCCCCCATACAGTTCTTC
16	TRBV25-1	TRBJ1-5	-	few	CASSEYRARGVQPQHF	TGTGCCAGCAGTGAATATAGGGCCCGCGGGGTACAGCCCCAGCATTTT
14	TRBV20-1	TRBJ2-1	TRBD1	-	CSAGRDRGNNEQFF	TGCAGTGCCGGCAGGGACAGGGGTAACAATGAGCAGTTCTTC
12	TRBV28	TRBJ2-7	-	-	CASSLYDYEQYF	TGTGCCAGCAGTTTATACGACTACGAGCAGTACTTC
13	TRBV20-1	TRBJ2-2	TRBD2	-	CSATSGSAGELFF	TGCAGTGCAACTAGCGGGAGTGCCGGGGAGCTGTTTTTT
13	TRBV5-1	TRBJ2-1	TRBD1	-	CASTWTGNNEQFF	TGCGCCAGCACGTGGACAGGGAACAATGAGCAGTTCTTC
13	TRBV12-3/TRBV12-4	TRBJ1-2	-	-	CASSFEGDYGYTF	TGTGCCAGCAGTTTTGAGGGGGACTATGGCTACACCTTC
15	TRBV6-5	TRBJ2-7	TRBD1	-	CASSYSGQGANEQYF	TGTGCCAGCAGTTACTCGGGTCAGGGGGCAAACGAGCAGTACTTC
16	TRBV11-2	TRBJ2-7	TRBD1	-	CASSPNWDRKTYEQYF	TGTGCCAGCAGCCCCAATTGGGACAGGAAAACCTACGAGCAGTACTTC
12	TRBV20-1	TRBJ1-4	-	few	CSALQKNEKLFF	TGCAGTGCTCTGCAAAAGAATGAAAAACTGTTTTTT